The 27 T cell receptor beta chains below all came from one sample that was sequenced in a study of cytomegalovirus exposure and HLA in healthy donors. The PCR was carried out with 60 Vbeta primers and 13 Jbeta primers. Sequencing used immunoSEQ multiplex PCR; TCRdb keeps in-frame clones, though not all of them. This table holds about 160,000 clones, approximately 82% found once. Sequences were obtained from PBMCs. The receptors here all came from a male donor in good health and CMV-seronegative.

The chain links TRBV5-1 to TRBJ1-6; no clear D. Looked up from germline, CDR1 is SGHRS and CDR2 is YFSETQ. The CDR3 contains 16 residues. The V end lost 1 base, the J end lost 7 bases, and 15 bases lay between the germline ends. As DNA, the CDR3 is TGCGCCAGCAGCTTGCTTGCAGGTGAGATGAATTCACCCCTCCACTTT. This encodes CASSLLAGEMNSPLHF.

The chain links TRBV25-1 to TRBJ2-3, with D perhaps TRBD1 (6 bases). This CDR3 is 14 amino acids long. The germline V gene has CDR1 MGHDK and CDR2 SYGVNS. Between the trimmed V and J ends, which lost 3 bases and 4 bases, there was a span of 11 bases. In DNA, the CDR3 is TGTGCCAGCAGTGATGTTGGGGGCTCAGATACGCAGTATTTT. Amino acids: CASSDVGGSDTQYF.

The chain carries TRBV7-2 and TRBJ2-7; possibly TRBD1 for D (6 bases). The CDR3 contains 19 residues. CDR1 SGHTA and CDR2 FQGNSA come from the germline V gene. V was pared by 3 bases and J by 0 bases, with 24 bases between. CDR3 residues: CASSFSWSTGLSSSYEQYF. The CDR3 nucleotides read TGTGCCAGCAGCTTTTCGTGGAGTACAGGGCTTTCAAGCTCCTACGAGCAGTACTTC.

V is TRBV28 and J is TRBJ1-4; D might be TRBD1 (5 bases). This CDR3 is built from 14 residues. Trimming left V 6 bases short and J 7 bases short, with 15 bases between. Germline values: CDR1 MDHEN, CDR2 SYDVKM. CDR3 sequence: CASRGEAWGEKLFF. The CDR3 bases are TGTGCCAGCAGGGGGGAGGCTTGGGGTGAAAAACTGTTTTTT.

The chain links TRBV25-1 to TRBJ2-1; TRBD2 agrees at 8 bases. The CDR3 spans 15 residues. V shed 5 bases and J 3 bases; nucleotides not matched to a gene: 6. Per germline, CDR1 MGHDK and CDR2 SYGVNS. The CDR3 DNA reads TGTGCCAGCAGTTCAATTAGCGGGATCTACAATGAGCAGTTCTTC. This gives the protein CASSSISGIYNEQFF. The whole variable domain, filled in from reference TRBV25-1 and TRBJ2-1, reads EADIYQTPRYLVIGTGKKITLECSQTMGHDKMYWYQQDPGMELHLIHYSYGVNSTEKGDLSSESTVSRIRTEHFPLTLESARPSHTSQYLCASSSISGIYNEQFFGPGTRLTVL.

This sequence joins TRBV7-6 and TRBJ2-5; TRBD2 aligns across 13 bases. Germline loops: CDR1 SGHVS, CDR2 FNYEAQ. V was pared by 1 base and J by 5 bases, with 13 bases of the junction left unmatched. The CDR3 extends over 19 amino acids. The CDR3 DNA sequence: TGTGCCAGCAGCTTAGGGGGACTAGCGGGGAAGCGGGGAGAGGAGACCCAGTACTTC. Protein product: CASSLGGLAGKRGEETQYF.

The chain is built from TRBV5-4 and TRBJ2-1, with 8 bases lining up with TRBD1. Germline V gene sequence: CDR1 SGHNT, CDR2 YYREEE (reference sequence). V was pared by 2 bases and J by 6 bases, with 7 bases of the junction left unmatched. The CDR3 loop spans 15 amino acids. CDR3 nucleotide sequence: TGTGCCAGCAGCTTATTGGGGACAGGCACCAATGAGCAGTTCTTC. This encodes CASSLLGTGTNEQFF.

CDR3 bases: TGCGCCAGCAGCCAAGGGTCTAGCGGGGGACGAGATACGCAGTATTTT. This sequence encodes CASSQGSSGGRDTQYF. The rearrangement uses TRBV4-3 and TRBJ2-3, with 10 bases that match TRBD2. From germline, CDR1 is LGHNA and CDR2 YSLEER. This CDR3 has 16 amino acids. With 1 base clipped from V and 5 bases from J, the junction kept 6 bases outside the gene matches.

CDR3 sequence (DNA): TGCGCCAGCAGCGCCACCGGGACAGGGAATGAAAAACTGTTTTTT. Protein product: CASSATGTGNEKLFF. V gene TRBV5-1 combines with J gene TRBJ1-4; 9 bases align to TRBD1. J was trimmed by 5 bases and V by 4 bases; bases with no gene match: 6. Germline V gene sequence: CDR1 SGHRS, CDR2 YFSETQ. The CDR3 totals 15 residues.

This rearrangement joins TRBV6-5 to TRBJ2-7, with 7 bases identical to TRBD1. CDR3 length: 15 amino acids. V lost 7 bases, J lost 2 bases, and 11 bases stayed unmatched. The germline CDR1 and CDR2 sequences are MNHEY and SVGAGI. CDR3 protein: CASTRGSGTAYEQYF. The CDR3 nucleotides are TGTGCCAGCACCCGTGGGTCGGGGACAGCCTACGAGCAGTACTTC.

The chain combines TRBV4-1 with TRBJ2-7; possibly TRBD1 for D (6 bases). Trimming took 7 bases from V and 0 from J, leaving 19 bases between them. This CDR3 is built from 16 residues. Per the germline V gene, CDR1 is MGHRA and CDR2 is YSYEKL. In nucleotides, the CDR3 is TGCGCCAGCAACCCAAACCTCGCGGACAGCTCCTACGAGCAGTACTTC. It is translated as CASNPNLADSSYEQYF.

The rearrangement links TRBV18 to TRBJ1-1; D is ambiguous. V was cut by 1 base and J by 6 bases, with 6 bases left in between. The V gene's germline CDR1 is KGHSH and CDR2 LQKENI. The CDR3 runs to 12 residues. CDR3 region: CASSPLTAEAFF. DNA of the CDR3: TGTGCCAGCTCACCACTTACAGCTGAAGCTTTCTTT.

The chain employs TRBV9 and TRBJ1-4; 7 bases are a match to TRBD1. The CDR3 loop spans 17 amino acids. With 4 bases clipped from V and 0 bases from J, the junction kept 9 bases outside the gene matches. The V gene's germline CDR1 is SGDLS and CDR2 YYNGEE. The CDR3 sequence is CASSKRTGLATNEKLFF. The CDR3 bases are TGTGCCAGCAGCAAACGGACAGGCCTTGCAACTAATGAAAAACTGTTTTTT.

The rearrangement links TRBV6-1 to TRBJ2-2; D is possibly TRBD2 (6 bases). V lost 3 bases, J lost 0 bases, and 17 bases lay in between. The germline V gene has CDR1 MNHNS and CDR2 SASEGT. The CDR3 consists of 18 residues. CDR3: CASSDLSGRRANTGELFF. CDR3 in DNA: TGTGCCAGCAGTGATCTTTCAGGGAGGAGGGCGAACACCGGGGAGCTGTTTTTT.

The chain links TRBV4-2 to TRBJ2-2; 10 nucleotides line up with TRBD2. CDR3 length: 16 amino acids. CDR1 is LGHNA and CDR2 is YNFKEQ in the germline V gene. After removal of 0 bases from V and 6 bases from J, the junction contained 4 bases not matched to a gene. In nucleotides, the CDR3 is TGTGCCAGCAGCCAAGAGCAGCGGGGGGGCTCCGGGGAGCTGTTTTTT. Translation: CASSQEQRGGSGELFF.

The chain couples TRBV6-5 to TRBJ2-5; D is perhaps TRBD1 (6 bases). V gave up 4 bases and J gave up 5 bases, with 11 bases separating them. CDR1 is MNHEY, CDR2 SVGAGI, per germline. The CDR3 extends over 13 amino acids. CDR3 sequence: CASSFGGVETQYF. The CDR3, as DNA: TGTGCCAGCAGTTTTGGGGGCGTGGAGACCCAGTACTTC.

The CDR3 spells CASTPRTIGSYEQYF. CDR3 in DNA: TGTGCCAGCACACCGAGGACTATTGGGTCCTACGAGCAGTACTTC. This chain connects TRBV5-5 to TRBJ2-7; D might be TRBD2 (6 bases). This CDR3 has 15 amino acids. Germline CDR1 reads SGHKS; CDR2 reads YYEKEE (reference sequence). Between the trimmed V and J ends, which lost 6 bases and 1 base, there was a span of 17 bases.

The gene calls are TRBV28 and TRBJ2-7; maybe TRBD1 (6 bases). The ends were cut back, 5 bases at V and 4 bases at J, with 12 bases in the middle. Per germline, CDR1 MDHEN and CDR2 SYDVKM. CDR3 size: 13 residues. The CDR3 DNA follows: TGTGCCAGCAGTACCGGACAGAAGTACGAGCAGTACTTC. Amino acids: CASSTGQKYEQYF.

A single count supports this clone. The V and J genes are TRBV4-2 and TRBJ2-7; D possibly corresponds to TRBD2 (5 bases). V shed 0 bases and J shed 5 bases, with 20 bases lying between them. Looked up from germline, CDR1 is LGHNA and CDR2 is YNFKEQ. The CDR3 has 17 amino acids. The CDR3 sequence is CASSQEGSPVSGNEQYF. For the CDR3, the DNA is TGTGCCAGCAGCCAAGAAGGTTCTCCGGTGAGCGGAAACGAGCAGTACTTC.

The chain links TRBV21-1 to TRBJ2-7; the table's D gene call, TRBD1, was not cross checked with the DNA. TRBV21-1 is an annotated pseudogene. The CDR3 totals 13 residues. CDR3 sequence (DNA): TGTGCCAGCAGCAGGGGCAGAATGGGCGAGCAGTACTTC. Protein: CASSRGRMGEQYF.

V and J are TRBV6-5 and TRBJ2-2; TRBD1 aligns across 7 bases. In germline, CDR1 is MNHEY, CDR2 SVGAGI. V was clipped by 7 bases and J by 7 bases; unmatched bases: 9. The CDR3 contains 14 residues. The CDR3 DNA reads as TGTGCCAGCACCTTGGACAGGCGCTTCGGGGAGCTGTTTTTT. As protein: CASTLDRRFGELFF.

The rearrangement uses TRBV6-1 and TRBJ1-1; D gene uncertain. Germline CDR1 is MNHNS and CDR2 is SASEGT. This CDR3 has 15 amino acids. Trimming removed 4 bases at V and 1 base at J, with 13 bases between. CDR3 sequence (DNA): TGTGCCAGCAGTGCGTCAGGCGCAGGGAACACTGAAGCTTTCTTT. Its protein product is CASSASGAGNTEAFF.

V gene TRBV7-2 combines with J gene TRBJ2-7; a possible D gene is TRBD1 (6 bases). Trimming stripped 5 bases from V and 0 bases from J, with 11 bases between. Germline values: CDR1 SGHTA, CDR2 FQGNSA. This CDR3 region has 14 residues. CDR3: CASSERTASYEQYF. The CDR3 DNA reads as TGTGCCAGCAGCGAGCGGACAGCCTCCTACGAGCAGTACTTC.

The chain links TRBV6-5 to TRBJ1-1; a weak D match, TRBD1 (5 bases). V shed 6 bases and J shed 4 bases, with 18 bases lying between them. This CDR3 comprises 15 residues. CDR1 is MNHEY and CDR2 is SVGAGI in the germline V gene. The chain's CDR3 is CASRDPQGGSTEAFF. The CDR3 bases are TGTGCCAGCAGAGACCCCCAGGGAGGGAGCACTGAAGCTTTCTTT.

This clone has a handful of counts. The chain recombines TRBV4-1 with TRBJ2-1, with 12 nucleotides matching TRBD1. V was clipped by 1 base and J by 5 bases; unmatched bases: 9. This CDR3 is built from 18 residues. Germline V gene lookup returns CDR1 MGHRA and CDR2 YSYEKL. The CDR3 DNA is TGCGCCAGCAGCCAAGTATGGGACAGGGGGCAGGGTAACAATGAGCAGTTCTTC. Translating gives CASSQVWDRGQGNNEQFF.

Written as DNA, the CDR3 is TGTGCCAGCAGCTTAGGGCAGAACTACGAGCAGTACTTC. Translation: CASSLGQNYEQYF. The gene calls are TRBV7-2 and TRBJ2-5, with no clear D. The assigned J gene may be wrong: the sequence end matches TRBJ2-7 better. Germline V gives CDR1 SGHTA, CDR2 FQGNSA. The CDR3 totals 13 residues.

The chain uses TRBV2 and TRBJ1-2; D is possibly TRBD1 (6 bases). V shed 7 bases and J shed 0 bases, with 15 bases lying between them. CDR3 length equals 15 residues. The germline CDR1 and CDR2 sequences are SNHLY and FYNNEI. DNA for the CDR3: TGTGCCAGCAATTCCCAGGGGTCCGCTAACTATGGCTACACCTTC. Translating it yields CASNSQGSANYGYTF. Variable domain in full (rest from reference TRBV2 and TRBJ1-2): EPEVTQTPSHQVTQMGQEVILRCVPISNHLYFYWYRQILGQKVEFLVSFYNNEISEKSEIFDDQFSVERPDGSNFTLKIRSTKLEDSAMYFCASNSQGSANYGYTFGSGTRLTVV.